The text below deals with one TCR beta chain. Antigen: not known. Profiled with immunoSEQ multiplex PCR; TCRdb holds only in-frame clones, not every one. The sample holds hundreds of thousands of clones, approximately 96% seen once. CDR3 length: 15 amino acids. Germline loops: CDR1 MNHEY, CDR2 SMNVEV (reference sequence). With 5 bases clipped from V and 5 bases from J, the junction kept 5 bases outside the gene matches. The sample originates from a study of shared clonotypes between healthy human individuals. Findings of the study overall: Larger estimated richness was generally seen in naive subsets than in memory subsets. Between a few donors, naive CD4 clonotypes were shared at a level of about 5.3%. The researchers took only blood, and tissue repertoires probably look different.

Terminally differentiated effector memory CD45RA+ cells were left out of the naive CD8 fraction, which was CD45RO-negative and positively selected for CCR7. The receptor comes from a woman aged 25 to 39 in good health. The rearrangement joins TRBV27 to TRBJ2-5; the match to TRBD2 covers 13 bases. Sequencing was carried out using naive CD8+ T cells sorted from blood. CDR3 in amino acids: CASSPRTSGSETQYF. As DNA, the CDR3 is TGTGCCAGCAGTCCCCGGACTAGCGGGAGTGAGACCCAGTACTTC.